This T cell receptor beta chain was recorded in a study of blood T cell repertoires in COVID-19. Trimming cost V 0 bases and J 4 bases, with 13 bases left between them. In germline, CDR1 is SGDLS, CDR2 YYNGEE. CDR3 length equals 15 residues. The assay was immunoSEQ multiplex PCR, and TCRdb's table has in-frame clones only and misses some. This repertoire shows 100,000 to 150,000 clones, over 75% found once; its top ten account for about 3.9%. The rearrangement uses TRBV9 and TRBJ1-2; D perhaps matches TRBD1 (5 bases). The material sequenced was peripheral blood. This TCR was recovered from a man aged 55 to 70 with acute or convalescent COVID-19. CDR3 nucleotides: TGTGCCAGCAGCGTAGGCAGGGTGGGTAGCTATGGCTACACCTTC. Translated, it gives CASSVGRVGSYGYTF.